Reported below is one TCR beta chain. RNA in amounts of roughly 0.5 to 1 ug was reverse transcribed with random hexamers. By means of immunoSEQ multiplex PCR, TCR beta CDR3 spanning 54 Vbeta and 13 Jbeta underwent amplification. TCRdb passed the immunoSEQ multiplex PCR reads through MiXCR, listing each CDR3 protein once. The sample shows around 220,000 distinct CDR3 sequences, 90% to 95% of them seen only once. This specimen comes from a study of CD8 T cells in Susac syndrome. Germline V gene data show CDR1 as SNHLY and CDR2 as FYNNEI. CDR3 length: 13 amino acids. The sequencing input was CD8+ T cells from PBMCs. The clonotype was recovered from a human donor with multiple sclerosis. The rearrangement uses TRBV2 and TRBJ1-2; no definite D call. DNA of the CDR3: TGTGCTCTACCGAACAGCGGTAACTATGGCTACACCTTC. It is translated as CALPNSGNYGYTF.